This entry features one T cell receptor (beta chain) sequence. Assay: immunoSEQ multiplex PCR; the TCRdb copy retains only in-frame clones and omits some. The sample lists 340,000 or so clones, around 82% occurring once. Germline lookup yields CDR1 LNHDA and CDR2 SQIVND (reference sequence). With V trimmed by 1 base and J by 0 bases, 8 bases remained unmatched. The CDR3 runs to 18 residues. The data were obtained in a study of blood T cell repertoires in COVID-19. Study summary: Samples of COVID-19 (acute and convalescent) were obtained from the United States, Italy and Spain. From T cells, B-cell-depleted T cells, or PBMCs came the material, which was cDNA or gDNA.

The sequence derives from a man aged 30 to 39 with active or convalescent COVID-19. The sequenced sample was peripheral blood. The V call is TRBV19, the J call TRBJ2-1; 8 bases are a match to TRBD2. This CDR3 reads CASSIAGSGVSSYNEQFF. CDR3 DNA: TGTGCCAGTAGTATAGCCGGTAGCGGGGTGAGCTCCTACAATGAGCAGTTCTTC.